This entry lists 28 T cell receptor beta chains sequenced from one sample in a study of tumor-infiltrating lymphocytes in localized non-small cell lung cancer. The repertoire was sequenced with immunoSEQ multiplex PCR; TCRdb's copy has only in-frame clones and lacks some. The sample has some 15,000 clones; roughly 79% are singletons. Sequenced: lung tumor tissue. These receptors were collected from a human donor with non-small cell lung cancer.

The chain uses TRBV4-3 and TRBJ1-4; D is undetermined. The germline gives CDR1 LGHNA, CDR2 YSLEER. Deletions cut 0 bases from V and 0 bases from J, with 11 bases between. The CDR3 loop spans 17 amino acids. DNA of the CDR3: TGCGCCAGCAGCCAAGATCGAACAGTTGCAACTAATGAAAAACTGTTTTTT. Its protein is CASSQDRTVATNEKLFF.

The chain joins TRBV12-5 to TRBJ2-7, with 12 nucleotides matching TRBD2. Germline V gene lookup returns CDR1 LGHNT and CDR2 FRNRAP. Trimming cost V 5 bases and J 5 bases; bases outside gene matches: 10. The length of the CDR3 is 16 residues. The CDR3 DNA follows: TGTGCTAGTGGTCCGCCTCGGACTAGCGGGACCAACGAGCAGTACTTC. Its protein is CASGPPRTSGTNEQYF.

V is TRBV7-2 and J is TRBJ1-1; a possible D gene is TRBD1 (5 bases). This CDR3 spans 15 amino acids. Germline V gene sequence: CDR1 SGHTA, CDR2 FQGNSA. V shed 6 bases and J shed 4 bases, with 18 bases lying between them. The CDR3 DNA reads TGTGCCAGCAGTCGTTCAACCATGGACATCACTGAAGCTTTCTTT. It codes for CASSRSTMDITEAFF.

This chain links TRBV7-8 with TRBJ1-1; 8 bases match TRBD1. V lost 5 bases and J lost 7; bases outside the gene matches: 9. Germline CDR1 reads SGHVS; CDR2 reads FQNEAQ. The CDR3 contains 14 residues. The CDR3 reads CASSLRQGAIEAFF. CDR3 coding DNA: TGTGCCAGCAGCCTACGGCAGGGGGCGATTGAAGCTTTCTTT.

This clone appeared a single time. The chain has TRBV19 and TRBJ1-2; TRBD1 agrees at 11 bases. The CDR3 is 13 amino acids. Germline CDR1 LNHDA, CDR2 SQIVND (reference sequence). J gave up 2 bases and V 9 bases, and 2 bases lay outside the gene matches. This CDR3 reads CASGQGANYGYTF. For the CDR3, the DNA is TGTGCCAGCGGACAGGGGGCGAACTATGGCTACACCTTC.

The rearrangement uses TRBV29-1 and TRBJ1-1; 7 positions match TRBD1. The CDR3 extends over 15 amino acids. Germline V gene data show CDR1 as SQVTM and CDR2 as ANQGSEA. V dropped 4 bases and J dropped 6; count of bases not matched to a gene: 14. CDR3 region: CSVVGFRGKRAEAFF. CDR3 sequence (DNA): TGCAGCGTTGTGGGCTTCAGGGGGAAGCGGGCTGAAGCTTTCTTT.

The CDR3 DNA reads TGTGCCAGCAGCGTCTCCTACGAGCAGTACTTC. Translated, it gives CASSVSYEQYF. This chain links TRBV9 with TRBJ2-7, with D unclear. This CDR3 is 11 amino acids long. Deletions cut 2 bases from V and 0 bases from J, with 0 bases between. Germline values: CDR1 SGDLS, CDR2 YYNGEE. The full variable domain, with the rest looked up from reference TRBV9 and TRBJ2-7, is DSGVTQTPKHLITATGQRVTLRCSPRSGDLSVYWYQQSLDQGLQFLIQYYNGEERAKGNILERFSAQQFPDLHSELNLSSLELGDSALYFCASSVSYEQYFGPGTRLTVT.

The sample holds a few counts of this clone. The chain employs TRBV7-6 and TRBJ2-6; D remains unclear. CDR3 length: 17 residues. Trimming stripped 0 bases from V and 0 bases from J, with 9 bases between. CDR1 SGHVS and CDR2 FNYEAQ come from the germline V gene. For the CDR3, the DNA is TGTGCCAGCAGCTTAGCCCCCCGTTACTCTGGGGCCAACGTCCTGACTTTC. Amino acids: CASSLAPRYSGANVLTF.

The chain uses TRBV10-3 and TRBJ1-5, with unresolved D. The CDR3 is 16 amino acids. CDR1 is ENHRY, CDR2 SYGVKD, per germline. Trimming removed 5 bases from V and 3 bases from J, with 17 bases in between. As DNA, the CDR3 is TGTGCCATCAGTCTCCGTGGGCCTGGGGACAATCAGCCCCAGCATTTT. Amino acids: CAISLRGPGDNQPQHF.

This clone appeared a single time. This chain joins TRBV11-2 and TRBJ2-7, with 9 positions matching TRBD1. J gave up 2 bases and V 4 bases, and 9 bases lay outside the gene matches. The CDR3 contains 16 residues. Germline loops: CDR1 SGHAT, CDR2 FQNNGV. The CDR3 spells CASSSLSRQGAYEQYF. The DNA for the CDR3 is TGTGCCAGCAGCTCCCTCTCCAGACAGGGGGCCTACGAGCAGTACTTC.

In its sample, this clone was seen a few times. The genes are TRBV7-6 and TRBJ2-1; possible D gene TRBD2, 5 bases. The CDR3 is 16 residues long. Trimming cost V 5 bases and J 3 bases, with 17 bases left between them. Germline CDR1 is SGHVS and CDR2 is FNYEAQ. The CDR3 protein is CASSPGPGYGYNEQFF. The DNA of the CDR3 is TGTGCCAGCAGCCCAGGACCGGGGTACGGCTACAATGAGCAGTTCTTC.

The chain carries TRBV7-6 and TRBJ2-7; 13 bases line up with TRBD2. CDR3 length equals 18 residues. Germline CDR1 is SGHVS and CDR2 is FNYEAQ. With 0 bases clipped from V and 4 bases from J, the junction kept 9 bases outside the gene matches. CDR3 residues: CASSLAAWTSGSSYEQYF. In nucleotides, the CDR3 is TGTGCCAGCAGCTTAGCCGCTTGGACTAGCGGGAGTTCGTACGAGCAGTACTTC.

The genes are TRBV5-8 and TRBJ2-1, with 9 bases identical to TRBD2. CDR3 length: 16 amino acids. The V and J ends lost 0 bases and 12 bases, in that order; junction bases with no gene match: 13. Germline CDR1 SGHTS, CDR2 YDEGEE. The CDR3 reads CASSLAIAGGPRVQFF. The CDR3 DNA sequence: TGTGCCAGCAGCTTGGCCATCGCGGGAGGGCCGAGAGTGCAGTTCTTC. Using reference TRBV5-8 and TRBJ2-1 for the parts outside the CDR3, the full variable domain is EAGVTQSPTHLIKTRGQQATLRCSPISGHTSVYWYQQALGLGLQFLLWYDEGEERNRGNFPPRFSGRQFPNYSSELNVNALELEDSALYLCASSLAIAGGPRVQFFGPGTRLTVL.

In its sample, this clone was seen a few times. This chain links TRBV19 with TRBJ1-1; TRBD1 matches at 10 bases. Germline-derived CDR1 and CDR2 are LNHDA and SQIVND (reference sequence). The CDR3 length is 14 residues. With 4 bases clipped from V and 10 bases from J, the junction kept 9 bases outside the gene matches. In DNA form, the CDR3 reads TGTGCCAGTAGTAGTCGACAGGGGGCGATGGGAGCTTTCTTT. This gives the protein CASSSRQGAMGAFF.

This clone was observed a handful of times. The chain joins TRBV30 to TRBJ2-5; D unresolved. This CDR3 comprises 12 residues. Trimming pared 2 bases from V and 5 bases from J, leaving 9 bases between. CDR1 is GTSNPN, CDR2 SVGIG, per germline (reference sequence). The CDR3 sequence is CAWSLVSETQYF. The CDR3 coding sequence is TGTGCCTGGAGTCTAGTTTCGGAGACCCAGTACTTC.

The rearrangement links TRBV7-9 to TRBJ2-1, with 14 bases identical to TRBD2. With V trimmed by 5 bases and J by 5 bases, 5 bases remained unmatched. The CDR3 consists of 16 residues. Germline CDR1 and CDR2: SEHNR and FQNEAQ (reference sequence). CDR3 DNA: TGTGCCAGCAGCCTTCGGACTAGCGGGGGGCACAATGAGCAGTTCTTC. Its protein product is CASSLRTSGGHNEQFF.

The V gene is TRBV2, the J gene TRBJ1-5; D perhaps matches TRBD1 (5 bases). CDR1 SNHLY and CDR2 FYNNEI come from the germline V gene. Trimming cost V 6 bases and J 3 bases, with 12 bases left between them. The CDR3 runs to 14 residues. The CDR3 loop reads CASRGGGTNQPQHF. CDR3 bases: TGTGCCAGCAGGGGGGGAGGGACCAATCAGCCCCAGCATTTT.

The V call is TRBV30, the J call TRBJ1-4, with 7 bases lining up with TRBD1. Germline-derived CDR1 and CDR2 are GTSNPN and SVGIG (reference sequence). There are 13 residues in the CDR3. The V gene end was trimmed by 2 bases and the J gene end by 5 bases; junction bases not matched to a gene: 2. The CDR3 loop is CAWSRDRNEKLFF. DNA of the CDR3: TGTGCCTGGAGTCGGGACAGAAATGAAAAACTGTTTTTT.

The chain uses TRBV7-9 and TRBJ2-7, with D possibly being TRBD1 (6 bases). The ends were cut back, 5 bases at V and 2 bases at J, with 19 bases in the middle. The length of the CDR3 is 16 residues. Germline loops: CDR1 SEHNR, CDR2 FQNEAQ (reference sequence). CDR3 nucleotide sequence: TGTGCCAGCAGCCACGGGCCAAAGAACAGGGCCTACGAGCAGTACTTC. Translated, it gives CASSHGPKNRAYEQYF.

The chain joins TRBV7-2 to TRBJ1-2; TRBD1 matches at 7 bases. This CDR3 comprises 13 residues. CDR1 is SGHTA, CDR2 FQGNSA, per germline. The V segment lost 5 bases and the J segment 3 bases; nucleotides outside the gene matches: 3. DNA of the CDR3: TGTGCCAGCAGCCTGGGACAGCACTATGGCTACACCTTC. This sequence encodes CASSLGQHYGYTF.

V is TRBV5-4 and J is TRBJ2-3; 8 positions match TRBD2. The CDR3 extends over 16 amino acids. The ends lost 4 bases at V and 7 bases at J; junction bases unmatched: 14. Germline V gives CDR1 SGHNT, CDR2 YYREEE (reference sequence). The CDR3 here is CASSPPKRESFYTQYF. CDR3 sequence (DNA): TGTGCCAGCAGCCCCCCTAAGCGGGAGTCGTTTTATACGCAGTATTTT.

The chain carries TRBV4-3 and TRBJ1-1; D is uncertain. The CDR3 sequence is 12 residues long. V was cut by 1 base and J by 4 bases, with 4 bases left in between. Germline assignment: CDR1 LGHNA and CDR2 YSLEER. The CDR3 DNA reads TGCGCCAGCAGCCAAGGAAGCACTGAAGCTTTCTTT. It codes for CASSQGSTEAFF.

A few counts support this clone. The DNA for the CDR3 is TGTGCCAGCAGTCGGAATACCGGGGAGCTGTTTTTT. Protein sequence: CASSRNTGELFF. V usage is TRBV27 and J usage is TRBJ2-2, with D hard to call. Germline loops: CDR1 MNHEY, CDR2 SMNVEV (reference sequence). This CDR3 spans 12 amino acids. V was shortened by 5 bases and J by 5 bases, with 6 bases between the two germline ends.

The chain recombines TRBV2 with TRBJ2-3, with 10 bases lining up with TRBD2. The CDR3 consists of 19 residues. Germline trimming cut 2 bases from V and 0 bases from J; bases unmatched to any gene: 11. The germline CDR1 and CDR2 sequences are SNHLY and FYNNEI. CDR3 sequence (DNA): TGTGCCAGCAGTGAAAAGGGGTGGACTAGCGGAACTAGCACAGATACGCAGTATTTT. This encodes CASSEKGWTSGTSTDTQYF.

The chain has TRBV7-9 and TRBJ2-3; 10 nucleotides align to TRBD2. With 6 bases clipped from V and 4 bases from J, the junction kept 7 bases outside the gene matches. This CDR3 comprises 15 residues. From germline, CDR1 is SEHNR and CDR2 FQNEAQ (reference sequence). The CDR3 region is CASSWTSGAADTQYF. The CDR3, as DNA: TGTGCCAGCAGTTGGACTAGCGGTGCTGCAGATACGCAGTATTTT.

The V and J genes are TRBV27 and TRBJ1-5, with 9 positions matching TRBD1. This CDR3 is built from 15 residues. V trimming: 6 bases; J trimming: 4 bases; junction bases outside the gene matches: 7. Germline CDR1 is MNHEY and CDR2 is SMNVEV (reference sequence). CDR3 sequence (DNA): TGTGCCAGCAGCTTAGACAGGGGGGCTAATCAGCCCCAGCATTTT. It is translated as CASSLDRGANQPQHF.

In its sample, this clone was seen once. The J gene is TRBJ1-2, the V gene TRBV5-4; 9 bases agree with TRBD1. CDR3 length equals 15 residues. Germline V CDR1 and CDR2: SGHNT, YYREEE (reference sequence). The V and J ends lost 0 bases and 6 bases, in that order; junction bases with no gene match: 6. The CDR3 here is CASSLGQDRGHGYTF. The CDR3 nucleotides are TGTGCCAGCAGCTTGGGGCAGGACAGGGGCCATGGCTACACCTTC.

The chain has TRBV9 and TRBJ1-1; a possible D gene is TRBD1 (6 bases). CDR1 is SGDLS and CDR2 is YYNGEE in the germline V gene. With 6 bases removed from V and 4 bases from J, the gap between germline ends came to 13 bases. CDR3 length: 13 residues. CDR3 amino acids: CASNGAGATEAFF. The CDR3 coding sequence is TGTGCCAGCAATGGGGCAGGGGCCACTGAAGCTTTCTTT. Filled out from reference TRBV9 and TRBJ1-1, the complete variable domain reads DSGVTQTPKHLITATGQRVTLRCSPRSGDLSVYWYQQSLDQGLQFLIQYYNGEERAKGNILERFSAQQFPDLHSELNLSSLELGDSALYFCASNGAGATEAFFGQGTRLTVV.